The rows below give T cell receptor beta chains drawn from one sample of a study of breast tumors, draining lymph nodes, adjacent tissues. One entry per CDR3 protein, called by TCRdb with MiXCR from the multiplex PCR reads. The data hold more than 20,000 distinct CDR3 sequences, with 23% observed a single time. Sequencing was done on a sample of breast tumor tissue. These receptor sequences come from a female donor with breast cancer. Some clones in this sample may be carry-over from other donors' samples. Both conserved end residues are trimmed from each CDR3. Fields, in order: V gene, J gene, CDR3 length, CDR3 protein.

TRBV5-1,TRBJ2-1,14,ASGLGREKPYNEQF
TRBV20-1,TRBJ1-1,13,SAAGTATMNTEAF
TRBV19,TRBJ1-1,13,ATRSWRGTNTEAF
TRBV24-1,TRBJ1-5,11,ATRDGTNQPQH
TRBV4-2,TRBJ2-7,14,ASSQDGSGRNYEQY
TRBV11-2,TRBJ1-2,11,ASSRDGQYGYT
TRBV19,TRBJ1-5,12,ASVPTGGDQPQH
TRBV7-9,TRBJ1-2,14,ASSLVTTVGGYGYT
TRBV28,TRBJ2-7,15,ASSPRSGGILTYEQY
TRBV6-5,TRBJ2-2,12,ASGSGGGAGELF
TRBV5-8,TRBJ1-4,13,ASSPGGAFNEKLF
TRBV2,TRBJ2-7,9,ASRWDYEQY
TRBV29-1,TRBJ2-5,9,SVGGRETQY
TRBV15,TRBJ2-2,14,ATSRDHLDGTGELF
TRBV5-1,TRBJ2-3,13,ASSLSDRATDTQY
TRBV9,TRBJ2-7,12,ASSVEWTGGEQY
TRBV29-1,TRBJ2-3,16,SVVLLGRQRGSTDTQY